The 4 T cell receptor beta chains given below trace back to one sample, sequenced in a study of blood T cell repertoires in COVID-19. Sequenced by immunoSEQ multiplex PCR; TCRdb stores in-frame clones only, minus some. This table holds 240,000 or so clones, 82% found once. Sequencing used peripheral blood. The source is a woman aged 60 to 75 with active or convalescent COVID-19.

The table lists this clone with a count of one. The CDR3 region is CASSPLEQGAGFYGYTF. CDR3 nucleotides: TGTGCCAGCTCACCCCTTGAACAGGGGGCAGGGTTCTATGGCTACACCTTC. The chain couples TRBV18 to TRBJ1-2; 9 bases map to TRBD1. The ends lost 3 bases at V and 4 bases at J; junction bases unmatched: 12. The CDR3 spans 17 residues. The germline V gene encodes CDR1 KGHSH and CDR2 LQKENI.

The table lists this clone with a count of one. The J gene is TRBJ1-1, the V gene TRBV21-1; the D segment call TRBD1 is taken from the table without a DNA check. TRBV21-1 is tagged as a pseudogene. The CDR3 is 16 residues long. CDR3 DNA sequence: TGTGCCAGCGGTGAAAGGGGTAAAGGGGGAAACACTGAAGCTTTCTTT. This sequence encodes CASGERGKGGNTEAFF.

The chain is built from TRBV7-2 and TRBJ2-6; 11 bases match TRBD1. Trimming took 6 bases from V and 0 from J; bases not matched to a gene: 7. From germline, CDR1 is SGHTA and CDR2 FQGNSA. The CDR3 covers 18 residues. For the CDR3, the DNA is TGTGCCAGCAGTTACGGACAGGGGGCCTCCTCTGGGGCCAACGTCCTGACTTTC. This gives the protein CASSYGQGASSGANVLTF.

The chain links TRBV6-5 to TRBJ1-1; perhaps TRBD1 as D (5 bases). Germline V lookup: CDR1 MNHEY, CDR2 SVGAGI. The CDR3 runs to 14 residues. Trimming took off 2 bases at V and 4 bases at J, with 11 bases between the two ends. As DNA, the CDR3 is TGTGCCAGCAGTTACATCCAGGGTAGCACTGAAGCTTTCTTT. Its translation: CASSYIQGSTEAFF.